This record concerns one T cell receptor (beta chain) sequence. The target antigen is unknown. The sample originates from a study of cytomegalovirus exposure and HLA in healthy donors. Regarding the study as a whole: A later analysis showed that HLA-associated TCR beta chains had undergone more clonal expansion than equally common others. Highest at DRB1 and lowest at HLA-C, TCR association rates differed among HLA loci in a later analysis.

J gave up 3 bases and V 5 bases, and 4 bases lay outside the gene matches. The CDR3 has 14 amino acids. CDR1 and CDR2 (germline): MNHEY, SMNVEV (reference sequence). Vbeta (60) and Jbeta (13) primers were used in the PCR. Sequencing was performed with immunoSEQ multiplex PCR; in TCRdb, only in-frame clones are kept and a portion is missing. Among some 160,000 clones listed, approximately 9% were seen once. The rearrangement joins TRBV27 to TRBJ1-1; 9 bases map to TRBD1. The specimen sequenced was PBMCs. This clonotype was obtained from a male donor in good health and CMV-seronegative. DNA of the CDR3: TGTGCCAGCAGTACAGGGGGCGCATACACTGAAGCTTTCTTT. It translates to CASSTGGAYTEAFF.